These T cell receptor beta chains were read from a single sample in a study of shared clonotypes between healthy human individuals. Profiled with immunoSEQ multiplex PCR; TCRdb holds only in-frame clones, not every one. Found here are about 690,000 clones, roughly 87% of them singletons; the top ten hold approximately 35%. Source material: memory CD8+ T cells from PBMCs. The receptor set was obtained from a young man in good health. Some clones in this sample may be carry-over from other donors' samples. The CDR3 runs from the conserved cysteine through the conserved F or W. Fields, in order: V gene, J gene, D gene, clone size, CDR3 protein, CDR3 DNA. D genes are given only for firm matches. Rows may omit the clone size; those that give it use once, few, many or a size class.

TRBV6-5	TRBJ2-5	NA	NA	CASSSWDGETQYF	TGTGCCAGCAGTTCCTGGGACGGAGAGACCCAGTACTTC
TRBV27	TRBJ2-1	TRBD2	NA	CASGLASYNEQFF	TGTGCCAGTGGACTAGCATCCTACAATGAGCAGTTCTTC
TRBV28	TRBJ2-1	NA	NA	CASSFGGYNEQFF	TGTGCCAGCAGTTTTGGGGGATACAATGAGCAGTTCTTC
TRBV10-3	TRBJ2-7	NA	NA	CAIRTGTPSSYEQYF	TGTGCCATCAGGACCGGGACACCTAGCTCCTACGAGCAGTACTTC
TRBV5-5	TRBJ1-4	NA	NA	CASSPDSRSSYKLFF	TGTGCCAGCAGCCCCGACAGCCGATCGTCGTATAAACTGTTTTTT
TRBV11-3	TRBJ2-7	TRBD2	NA	CASSPRTSGTDEQYF	TGTGCCAGCTCCCCTCGGACTAGCGGGACCGACGAGCAGTACTTC
TRBV28	TRBJ1-2	NA	NA	CASSLRNRILFFGYTF	TGTGCCAGCAGTTTGCGGAACAGAATTTTGTTTTTCGGCTACACCTTC
TRBV6-5	TRBJ2-6	NA	NA	CASSTFSGANVLTF	TGTGCCAGCAGTACCTTCTCTGGGGCCAACGTCCTGACTTTC
TRBV6-1	TRBJ2-1	NA	NA	CASSVDLSYNEQFF	TGTGCCAGCAGTGTGGACCTCTCCTACAATGAGCAGTTCTTC
TRBV5-1	TRBJ2-1	TRBD2	NA	CAWRERLNEQFF	TGCGCCTGGCGGGAGCGCCTCAATGAGCAGTTCTTC
TRBV27	TRBJ2-1	TRBD2	NA	CASSLLAGTYNEQFF	TGTGCCAGCAGTTTACTAGCGGGAACTTACAATGAGCAGTTCTTC
TRBV9	TRBJ2-1	NA	NA	CASSARGRDPYNEQFF	TGTGCCAGCAGCGCAAGGGGGCGGGACCCCTACAATGAGCAGTTCTTC
TRBV7-2	TRBJ2-7	NA	NA	CASSLARDTYEQYF	TGTGCCAGCAGCTTAGCCCGGGACACCTACGAGCAGTACTTC
TRBV7-9	TRBJ1-1	TRBD1	NA	CASSSTGGKTEAFF	TGTGCCAGCAGCTCGACAGGGGGCAAGACTGAAGCTTTCTTT
TRBV28	TRBJ2-1	TRBD1	once	CASSSRDSYNEQFF	TGTGCCAGCAGTTCCCGGGACAGCTACAATGAGCAGTTCTTC
TRBV19	TRBJ1-1	NA	NA	CAIRDGWNTEAFF	TGTGCCATCAGAGACGGGTGGAACACTGAAGCTTTCTTT
TRBV13	TRBJ2-7	TRBD2	once	CASSGGEVSYEQYF	TGTGCCAGCAGCGGGGGGGAGGTCTCCTACGAGCAGTACTTC
TRBV9	TRBJ2-1	TRBD2	NA	CASSAPGLARNNEQFF	TGTGCCAGCAGCGCACCGGGACTAGCGAGGAACAATGAGCAGTTCTTC
TRBV11-2	TRBJ2-7	TRBD2	NA	CASTRTSPAHEQYF	TGTGCCAGCACCCGGACTAGCCCGGCCCACGAGCAGTACTTC
TRBV28	TRBJ1-5	NA	NA	CASRLWGSGNQPQHF	TGTGCCAGCAGACTTTGGGGGTCGGGCAATCAGCCCCAGCATTTT
TRBV9	TRBJ2-2	TRBD2	NA	CASSHGLAGANTGELFF	TGTGCCAGCAGCCACGGACTAGCGGGAGCGAACACCGGGGAGCTGTTTTTT
TRBV28	TRBJ2-1	NA	NA	CASSLSAPSIYNEQFF	TGTGCCAGCAGTTTGTCGGCTCCTAGTATCTACAATGAGCAGTTCTTC
TRBV14	TRBJ2-2	TRBD2	NA	CASSQEGILAGRTGELFF	TGTGCCAGCAGCCAAGAAGGGATCCTAGCGGGACGTACCGGGGAGCTGTTTTTT
TRBV29-1	TRBJ1-1	NA	few	CSVESLNTEAFF	TGCAGCGTTGAATCCCTCAACACTGAAGCTTTCTTT